Included here is one T cell receptor (beta chain) sequence, with context. Its specificity is not known. This CDR3 spans 14 amino acids. CDR1 and CDR2 (germline): SEHNR, FQNEAQ (reference sequence). Germline trimming cut 5 bases from V and 8 bases from J; bases unmatched to any gene: 11. The PCR made use of 60 Vbeta and 13 Jbeta primers. Only in-frame clones appear in the TCRdb table, and some are missing; sequencing was by immunoSEQ multiplex PCR. The table has 150,000 to 200,000 clones, about 80% seen once. This sample is drawn from a study of cytomegalovirus exposure and HLA in healthy donors. Findings of the study overall: Apart from CMV serostatus, no immune exposure information was available. What TCR beta sequences reportedly achieved was accurate prediction of HLA-A and HLA-B alleles in most subjects. Associated with cytomegalovirus, according to the listing, were around 160 TCR beta chains.

The chain carries TRBV7-9 and TRBJ1-1; 7 nucleotides line up with TRBD1. The source material was PBMCs. The clonotype originates from a woman aged 45-60 years in good health and CMV-seropositive. CDR3: CASSPSDRAVEAFF. For the CDR3, the DNA is TGTGCCAGCAGCCCTTCCGACAGGGCGGTCGAAGCTTTCTTT.